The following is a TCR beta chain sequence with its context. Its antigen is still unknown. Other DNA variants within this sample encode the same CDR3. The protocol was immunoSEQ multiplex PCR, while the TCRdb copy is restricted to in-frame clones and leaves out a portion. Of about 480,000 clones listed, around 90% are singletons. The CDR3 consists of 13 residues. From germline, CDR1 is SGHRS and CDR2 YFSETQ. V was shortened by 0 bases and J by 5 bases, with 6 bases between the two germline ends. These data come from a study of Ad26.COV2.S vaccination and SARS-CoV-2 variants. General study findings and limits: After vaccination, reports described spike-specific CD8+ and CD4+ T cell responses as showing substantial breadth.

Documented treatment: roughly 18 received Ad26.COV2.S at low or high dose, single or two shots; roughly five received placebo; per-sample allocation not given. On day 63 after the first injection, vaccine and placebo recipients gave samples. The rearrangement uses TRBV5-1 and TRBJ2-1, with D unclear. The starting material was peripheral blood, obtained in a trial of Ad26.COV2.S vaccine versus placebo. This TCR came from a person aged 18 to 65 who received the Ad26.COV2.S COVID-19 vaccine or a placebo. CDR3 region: CASSLAGNNEQFF. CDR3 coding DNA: TGCGCCAGCAGCTTGGCCGGTAACAATGAGCAGTTCTTC.